This T cell receptor (beta chain) was obtained from a study of CD8 T cells in ankylosing spondylitis. Study results and caveats: Blood from ankylosing spondylitis patients appeared to carry a characteristic roughly eight-variant TCR beta motif. In the blood and synovial fluid of reactive arthritis, some motif variants had been previously reported. Disease-associated clones were reportedly significantly overrepresented in matched ankylosing spondylitis synovial fluid.

Libraries for TCR beta were made by quantitative 5'-RACE with molecular barcodes. Each CDR3 protein gets one entry after TCRdb re-called the 5' RACE reads with MiXCR. The sample includes approximately 220,000 distinct CDR3 sequences, approximately 20% of them seen just once. This clonotype was found a few times. Its antigen is not identified. The CDR3 sequence is 14 residues long. The ends were cut back, 1 base at V and 0 bases at J, with 6 bases in the middle. Per germline, CDR1 SGHAT and CDR2 FQNNGV. This rearrangement joins TRBV11-2 to TRBJ2-5, with unresolved D. Sequenced: blood, either unsorted or a sorted T cell fraction (not recorded which). The receptor was isolated from a male donor with ankylosing spondylitis. The chain's CDR3 is CASSLVQNQETQYF. The CDR3 region has the DNA TGTGCCAGCAGCTTAGTACAGAACCAAGAGACCCAGTACTTC.